This T cell receptor beta chain was identified in a study of Tregs in tolerant kidney transplant recipients. The wider study: Recipient Tregs were stimulated with donor B cells plus IL-2 for approximately 15 days. After B cell culture, CD4+CD8-CD25+CD127- and CD4+CD8-4-1BB+CD40L- cells were sorted. A roughly three-day belatacept mixed lymphocyte reaction, sometimes plus 5-day graft donor restimulation, preceded CD4+CD25+CD127- sorting. General study findings and limits: This study did not directly address biological reproducibility.

Germline V gives CDR1 MRHNA, CDR2 SNTAGT. The V gene end was trimmed by 4 bases and the J gene end by 6 bases; junction bases not matched to a gene: 4. The CDR3 extends over 14 amino acids. This clone was seen a few times. Its antigen remains unidentified. Method: immunoSEQ multiplex PCR; TCRdb's copy keeps in-frame clones and lacks some. In the table there are 1,500 to 2,000 clones, about 40% of which are singletons. The clonotype originates from a human patient who received a combined kidney and bone marrow transplant. Some T cells may be transferred from the graft donor. The material sequenced was Tregs from blood cultured with allogeneic cells. The chain couples TRBV6-4 to TRBJ2-1; 9 nucleotides match TRBD1. The CDR3 coding sequence is TGTGCCAGCAGTGCGGGACAGGGTGGCAATGAGCAGTTCTTC. Translation: CASSAGQGGNEQFF.